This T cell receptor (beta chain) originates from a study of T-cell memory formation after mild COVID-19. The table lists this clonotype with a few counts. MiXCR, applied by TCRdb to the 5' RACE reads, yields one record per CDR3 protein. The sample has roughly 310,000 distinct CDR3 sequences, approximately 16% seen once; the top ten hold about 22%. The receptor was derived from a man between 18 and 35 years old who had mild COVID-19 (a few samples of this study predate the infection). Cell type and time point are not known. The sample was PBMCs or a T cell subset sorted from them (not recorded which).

The CDR3 DNA is TGTGCCAGCAGCCTACTAGCGGGGGGGCCCCACGAGCAGTACTTC. Translation gives CASSLLAGGPHEQYF. The genes are TRBV7-6 and TRBJ2-7; 13 bases are shared with TRBD2. This CDR3 comprises 15 residues. Trimming took 5 bases from V and 5 from J; bases not matched to a gene: 6. The germline V gene encodes CDR1 SGHVS and CDR2 FNYEAQ.